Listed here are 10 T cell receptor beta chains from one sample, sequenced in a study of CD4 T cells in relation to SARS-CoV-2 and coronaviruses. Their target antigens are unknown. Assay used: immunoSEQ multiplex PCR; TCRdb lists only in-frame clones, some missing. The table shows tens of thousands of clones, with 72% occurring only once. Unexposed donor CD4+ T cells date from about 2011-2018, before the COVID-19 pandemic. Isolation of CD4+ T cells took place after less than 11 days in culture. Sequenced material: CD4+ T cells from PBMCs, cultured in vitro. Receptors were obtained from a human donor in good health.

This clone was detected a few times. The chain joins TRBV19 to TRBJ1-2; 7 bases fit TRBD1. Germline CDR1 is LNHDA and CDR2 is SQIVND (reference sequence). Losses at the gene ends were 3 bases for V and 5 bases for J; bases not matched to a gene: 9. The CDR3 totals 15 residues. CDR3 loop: CASSIGQAAGYGYTF. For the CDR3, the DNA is TGTGCCAGTAGTATCGGACAGGCCGCAGGGTATGGCTACACCTTC.

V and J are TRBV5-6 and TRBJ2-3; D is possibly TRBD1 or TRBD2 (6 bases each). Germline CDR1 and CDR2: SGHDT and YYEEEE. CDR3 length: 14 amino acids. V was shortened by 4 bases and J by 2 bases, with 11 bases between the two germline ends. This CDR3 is CASSRGDLTDTQYF. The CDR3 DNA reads TGTGCCAGCAGCAGGGGGGACCTCACAGATACGCAGTATTTT.

DNA of the CDR3: TGTGCCAGCAGCCCCTCTCCTAGTGAGCAGTTCTTC. The encoded protein is CASSPSPSEQFF. The gene calls are TRBV6-5 and TRBJ2-1; D is ambiguous. The CDR3 contains 12 residues. V was clipped by 6 bases and J by 9 bases, with 12 bases between them. Germline V gene data show CDR1 as MNHEY and CDR2 as SVGAGI.

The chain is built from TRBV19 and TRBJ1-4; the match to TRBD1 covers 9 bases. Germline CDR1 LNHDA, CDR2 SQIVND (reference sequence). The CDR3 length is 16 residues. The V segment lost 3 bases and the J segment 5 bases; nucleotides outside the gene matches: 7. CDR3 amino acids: CASSIVAGTGNEKLFF. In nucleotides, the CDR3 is TGTGCCAGTAGTATTGTGGCGGGGACAGGGAATGAAAAACTGTTTTTT.

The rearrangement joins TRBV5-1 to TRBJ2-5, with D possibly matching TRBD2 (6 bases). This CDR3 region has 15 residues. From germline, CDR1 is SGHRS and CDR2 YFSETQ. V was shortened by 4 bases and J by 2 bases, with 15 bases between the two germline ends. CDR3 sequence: CASSDLGRGQETQYF. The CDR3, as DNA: TGCGCCAGCAGCGATCTTGGACGGGGGCAAGAGACCCAGTACTTC. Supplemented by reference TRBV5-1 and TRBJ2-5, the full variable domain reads KAGVTQTPRYLIKTRGQQVTLSCSPISGHRSVSWYQQTPGQGLQFLFEYFSETQRNKGNFPGRFSGRQFSNSRSEMNVSTLELGDSALYLCASSDLGRGQETQYFGPGTRLLVL.

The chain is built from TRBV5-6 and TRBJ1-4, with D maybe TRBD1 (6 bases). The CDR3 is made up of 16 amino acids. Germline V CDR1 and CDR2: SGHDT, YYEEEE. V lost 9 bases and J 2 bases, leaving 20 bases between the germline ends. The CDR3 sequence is CATQRGTGRTNEKLFF. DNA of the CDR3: TGTGCCACCCAGAGGGGCACAGGGCGCACTAATGAAAAACTGTTTTTT.

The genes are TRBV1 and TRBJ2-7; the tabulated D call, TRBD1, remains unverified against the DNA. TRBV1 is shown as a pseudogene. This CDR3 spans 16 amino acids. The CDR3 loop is CTSSQDSAGARYEQYF. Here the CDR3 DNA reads TGCACCAGCAGCCAAGATTCGGCAGGGGCCCGTTACGAGCAGTACTTC.

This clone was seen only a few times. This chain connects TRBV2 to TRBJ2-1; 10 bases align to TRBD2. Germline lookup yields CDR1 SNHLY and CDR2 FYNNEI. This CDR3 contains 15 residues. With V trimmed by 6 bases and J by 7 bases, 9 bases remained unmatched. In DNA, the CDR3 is TGTGCCAGCAGCTTACTAGCGGGGACTATTAATGAGCAGTTCTTC. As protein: CASSLLAGTINEQFF.

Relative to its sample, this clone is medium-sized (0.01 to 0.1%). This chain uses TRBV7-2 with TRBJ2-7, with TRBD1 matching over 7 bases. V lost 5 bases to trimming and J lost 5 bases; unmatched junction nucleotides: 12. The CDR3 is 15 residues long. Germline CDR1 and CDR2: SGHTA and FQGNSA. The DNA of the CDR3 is TGTGCCAGCAGCGCTCAGGGGGAACGGGTCGACGAGCAGTACTTC. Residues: CASSAQGERVDEQYF.

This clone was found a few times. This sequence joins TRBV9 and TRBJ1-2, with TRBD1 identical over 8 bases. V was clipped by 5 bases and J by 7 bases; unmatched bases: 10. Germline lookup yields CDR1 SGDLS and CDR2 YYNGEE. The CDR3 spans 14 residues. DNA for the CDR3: TGTGCCAGCAGAGCCGGACAGGGATGGAGTGGCTACACCTTC. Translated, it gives CASRAGQGWSGYTF.